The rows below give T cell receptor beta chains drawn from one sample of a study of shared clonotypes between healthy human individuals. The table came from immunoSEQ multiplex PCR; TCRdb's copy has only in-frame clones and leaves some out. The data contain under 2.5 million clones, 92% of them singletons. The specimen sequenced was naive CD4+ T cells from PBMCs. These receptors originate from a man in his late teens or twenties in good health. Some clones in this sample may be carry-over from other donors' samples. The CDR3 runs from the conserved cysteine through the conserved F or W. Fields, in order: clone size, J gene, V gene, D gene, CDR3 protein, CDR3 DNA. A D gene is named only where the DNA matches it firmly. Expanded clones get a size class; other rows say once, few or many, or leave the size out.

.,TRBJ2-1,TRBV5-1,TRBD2,CASSFATSGYNEQFF,TGCGCCAGCAGCTTTGCGACTAGCGGCTACAATGAGCAGTTCTTC
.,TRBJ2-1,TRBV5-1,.,CASSSDSTYNEQFF,TGCGCCAGCAGCTCTGACAGTACCTACAATGAGCAGTTCTTC
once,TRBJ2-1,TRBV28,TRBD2,CASSLGLAGGPDYNEQFF,TGTGCCAGCAGTTTAGGGCTAGCGGGAGGGCCGGACTACAATGAGCAGTTCTTC
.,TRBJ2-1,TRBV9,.,CASSKRVEQFF,TGTGCCAGCAGCAAGCGCGTTGAGCAGTTCTTC
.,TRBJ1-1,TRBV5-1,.,CASSLGRNTEAFF,TGCGCCAGCAGCTTGGGACGGAACACTGAAGCTTTCTTT
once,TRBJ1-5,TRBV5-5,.,CASSYDRPGPQHF,TGTGCCAGCAGCTACGACCGTCCCGGGCCCCAGCATTTT
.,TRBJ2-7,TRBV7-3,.,CASPGLSSYEQYF,TGTGCCAGTCCAGGTCTTAGCTCCTACGAGCAGTACTTC
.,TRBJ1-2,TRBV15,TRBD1,CATSRTGTASRGYTF,TGTGCCACCAGCAGAACCGGGACAGCTTCGCGTGGCTACACCTTC
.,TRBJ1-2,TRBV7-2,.,CASSFLPPGGKNYGYTF,TGTGCCAGCAGCTTCTTACCGCCGGGGGGGAAGAACTATGGCTACACCTTC
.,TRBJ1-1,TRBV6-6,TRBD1,CASSSPGTVMNTEAFF,TGTGCCAGCAGTTCCCCTGGGACAGTGATGAACACTGAAGCTTTCTTT
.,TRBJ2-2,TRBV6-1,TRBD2,CASRGTSGSVGELFF,TGTGCCAGCAGAGGGACTAGCGGGAGCGTCGGGGAGCTGTTTTTT
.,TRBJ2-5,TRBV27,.,CASSLTRGTWETQYF,TGTGCCAGCAGCCTTACTAGGGGTACTTGGGAGACCCAGTACTTC
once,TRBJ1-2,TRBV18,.,CASSPATDGGYTF,TGTGCCAGCTCACCCGCGACGGATGGGGGCTACACCTTC
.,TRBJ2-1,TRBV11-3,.,CASSRDNNEQFF,TGTGCCAGCAGCCGGGACAACAATGAGCAGTTCTTC
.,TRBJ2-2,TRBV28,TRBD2,CASSLLGPPGLAGFLNTGELFF,TGTGCCAGCAGTTTATTGGGGCCTCCGGGACTAGCGGGATTCTTGAACACCGGGGAGCTGTTTTTT
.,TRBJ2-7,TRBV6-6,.,CASSPGQPPEQYF,TGTGCCAGCAGCCCAGGACAGCCGCCCGAGCAGTACTTC
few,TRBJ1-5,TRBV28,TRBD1,CASSPGTGAPRQPQHF,TGTGCCAGCAGTCCCGGGACAGGGGCTCCTAGACAGCCCCAGCATTTT
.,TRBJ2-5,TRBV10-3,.,CAISDRRGTIGETQYF,TGTGCCATCAGTGATCGGAGGGGAACGATCGGAGAGACCCAGTACTTC
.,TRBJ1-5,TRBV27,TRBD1,CASSPAAGTGAGQHF,TGTGCCAGCAGTCCCGCCGCCGGGACAGGGGCAGGCCAGCATTTT
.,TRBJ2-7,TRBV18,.,CASSPKGGFPYEQYF,TGTGCCAGCTCACCAAAGGGTGGTTTCCCCTACGAGCAGTACTTC
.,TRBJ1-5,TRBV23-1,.,CASSLRWTSNQPQHF,TGCGCCAGCAGCCTAAGGTGGACGAGCAATCAGCCCCAGCATTTT
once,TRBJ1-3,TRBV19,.,CASSIQGPGNTIYF,TGTGCCAGTAGTATACAGGGGCCTGGAAACACCATATATTTT
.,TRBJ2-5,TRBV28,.,CASSETPAAPGTQYF,TGTGCCAGCAGCGAGACTCCGGCCGCCCCGGGGACCCAGTACTTC
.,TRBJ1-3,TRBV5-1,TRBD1,CASSLRTGGSGNTIYF,TGCGCCAGCAGTTTACGGACAGGGGGCTCTGGAAACACCATATATTTT
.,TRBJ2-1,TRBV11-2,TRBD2,CASTQAGRDYNEQFF,TGTGCCAGCACTCAAGCGGGACGGGACTACAATGAGCAGTTCTTC
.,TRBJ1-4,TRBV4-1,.,CASRLRGPEEKLFF,TGCGCCAGCAGGCTCAGGGGCCCGGAGGAAAAACTGTTTTTT
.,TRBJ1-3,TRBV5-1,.,CASSLGDTPRNTIYF,TGCGCCAGCAGCTTGGGTGATACCCCTCGGAACACCATATATTTT
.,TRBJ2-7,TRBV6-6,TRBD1,CASSLRQGKAYEQYF,TGTGCCAGCAGTCTCAGACAGGGTAAAGCCTACGAGCAGTACTTC
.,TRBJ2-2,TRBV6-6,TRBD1,CASSYRTGGKTGELFF,TGTGCCAGCAGTTACCGGACAGGGGGAAAAACCGGGGAGCTGTTTTTT
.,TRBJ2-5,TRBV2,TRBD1,CASRYRGQETQYF,TGTGCCAGCAGATACAGGGGGCAAGAGACCCAGTACTTC
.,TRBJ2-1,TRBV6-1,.,CASSEGRSPYNEQFF,TGTGCCAGCAGTGAAGGAAGATCCCCCTACAATGAGCAGTTCTTC
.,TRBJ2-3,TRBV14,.,CASSLYYATQYF,TGTGCCAGCAGTCTTTACTATGCTACGCAGTATTTT
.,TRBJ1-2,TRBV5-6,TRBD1,CASSARSGQGFGGYTF,TGTGCCAGCAGCGCGAGGTCAGGACAGGGGTTCGGTGGCTACACCTTC
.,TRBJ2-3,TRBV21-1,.,CASSKEEGDGGDTQYF,TGTGCCAGCAGCAAAGAAGAGGGAGACGGGGGAGATACGCAGTATTTT
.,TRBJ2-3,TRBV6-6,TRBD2,CASSLGTTTDTQYF,TGTGCCAGCAGCCTCGGGACTACCACAGATACGCAGTATTTT
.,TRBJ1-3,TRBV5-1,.,CASSLKQADTIYF,TGCGCCAGCAGCTTGAAGCAGGCGGACACCATATATTTT
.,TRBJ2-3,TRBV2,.,CASSTGVTVGTDTQYF,TGTGCCAGCAGCACGGGAGTTACCGTGGGCACAGATACGCAGTATTTT
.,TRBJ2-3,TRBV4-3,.,CASSHRGAGDTQYF,TGCGCCAGCAGCCACCGGGGGGCGGGAGATACGCAGTATTTT